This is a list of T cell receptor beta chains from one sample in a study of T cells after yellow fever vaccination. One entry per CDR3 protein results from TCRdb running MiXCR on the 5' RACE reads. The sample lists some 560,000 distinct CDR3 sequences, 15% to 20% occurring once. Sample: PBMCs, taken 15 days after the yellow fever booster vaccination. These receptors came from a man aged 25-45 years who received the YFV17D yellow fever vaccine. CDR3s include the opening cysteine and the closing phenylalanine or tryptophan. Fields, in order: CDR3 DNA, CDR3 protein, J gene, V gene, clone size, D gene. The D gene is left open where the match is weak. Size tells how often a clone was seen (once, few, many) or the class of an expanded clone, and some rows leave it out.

DNA: TGTGCCAGCTCACCAGAAGTTGCCGACTACGAGCAGTACTTC
CDR3: CASSPEVADYEQYF
J: TRBJ2-7
V: TRBV18
size: .
D: .

DNA: TGTGCCAGCACCTTCGACTACGAGCAGTACTTC
CDR3: CASTFDYEQYF
J: TRBJ2-7
V: TRBV6-5
size: .
D: .

DNA: TGCGCCAGCAGCTTGGAGGAGCTTAGGAATGAGCAGTTCTTC
CDR3: CASSLEELRNEQFF
J: TRBJ2-1
V: TRBV5-1
size: few
D: .

DNA: TGCGCCAGCAGCCTTTCTCGGGCCGCCGGGGAGCTGTTTTTT
CDR3: CASSLSRAAGELFF
J: TRBJ2-2
V: TRBV4-3
size: .
D: .

DNA: TGTGCCAGCAGAACTGGGAGCGACGAGCAGTACTTC
CDR3: CASRTGSDEQYF
J: TRBJ2-7
V: TRBV7-9
size: .
D: .

DNA: TGTGCCAGCAGCTCGGGACTAGCGGGACAGTTCTTC
CDR3: CASSSGLAGQFF
J: TRBJ2-1
V: TRBV11-2
size: .
D: TRBD2

DNA: TGCAGTGCTACACTAGCGGGAGGGGAGAACACCGGGGAGCTGTTTTTT
CDR3: CSATLAGGENTGELFF
J: TRBJ2-2
V: TRBV20-1
size: .
D: TRBD2

DNA: TGTGCCAGCAGCCCCAGGAGGGGTCAGTACGAGCAGTACTTC
CDR3: CASSPRRGQYEQYF
J: TRBJ2-7
V: TRBV7-6
size: few
D: .

DNA: TGTGCGGTTTCAGGCGGCCGTCGGGAGACCCAGTACTTC
CDR3: CAVSGGRRETQYF
J: TRBJ2-5
V: TRBV19
size: few
D: .

DNA: TGTGCCAGCGGGGGCGGGGCTCAAGAGACCCAGTACTTC
CDR3: CASGGGAQETQYF
J: TRBJ2-5
V: TRBV28
size: .
D: .

DNA: TGTGCCAGCAGCCCCGGGGAGTCTTACGAGCAGTACTTC
CDR3: CASSPGESYEQYF
J: TRBJ2-7
V: TRBV7-9
size: many
D: .

DNA: TGTGCCAGCAAAGAGTCCCACACAGATACGCAGTATTTT
CDR3: CASKESHTDTQYF
J: TRBJ2-3
V: TRBV28
size: few
D: .

DNA: TGTGCCAGTAGTATAGGGTCAGACAGGGTGCCCTACAATGAGCAGTTCTTC
CDR3: CASSIGSDRVPYNEQFF
J: TRBJ2-1
V: TRBV19
size: few
D: TRBD1

DNA: TGTGCCAGCACCTCCTCACAAAACATTCAGTACTTC
CDR3: CASTSSQNIQYF
J: TRBJ2-4
V: TRBV12-3/TRBV12-4
size: .
D: .